Listed below are T cell receptor beta chains from one sample, sequenced in a study of CD8 T cells in ankylosing spondylitis. Using its own MiXCR run on the 5' RACE reads, TCRdb lists one record per CDR3 protein. The table has about 220,000 distinct CDR3 sequences, about 6.7% seen once. The sequencing sample was made of blood, either unsorted or a sorted T cell fraction (not recorded which). The receptors stem from a male donor with ankylosing spondylitis. Both conserved end residues are part of each CDR3. D genes are given only for firm matches. Not every row has a clone size; where given, it reads once, few, many or a size class.

J gene,clone size,V gene,D gene,CDR3 protein,CDR3 DNA
TRBJ2-1,many,TRBV9,NA,CASSGLTTYNEQFF,TGTGCCAGCAGCGGATTAACGACCTACAATGAGCAGTTCTTC
TRBJ2-5,many,TRBV10-3,NA,CAISRTQQETQYF,TGTGCCATCAGCCGGACACAGCAAGAGACCCAGTACTTC
TRBJ2-5,many,TRBV6-2/TRBV6-3,NA,CACKKGRLPWETQYF,TGTGCCTGCAAAAAGGGGCGGCTTCCTTGGGAGACCCAGTACTTC
TRBJ2-3,few,TRBV4-1,NA,CASRGGADTQYF,TGCGCCTCGAGAGGGGGGGCAGATACGCAGTATTTT
TRBJ1-2,medium-sized,TRBV6-5,NA,CASSYSSQGELMGYGYTF,TGTGCCAGCAGTTACTCTAGCCAGGGAGAGTTAATGGGCTATGGCTACACCTTC
TRBJ1-5,many,TRBV4-3,NA,CASSQGTDSYSNQPQHF,TGCGCCAGCAGCCAAGGGACAGACTCTTATAGCAATCAGCCCCAGCATTTT
TRBJ2-6,many,TRBV9,TRBD2,CASSVAGGGGANVLTF,TGTGCCAGCAGCGTTGCGGGGGGCGGTGGGGCCAACGTCCTGACTTTC
TRBJ1-5,many,TRBV4-3,NA,CASSQVYADRHQPQHF,TGCGCCAGCAGCCAAGTGTATGCGGACCGTCATCAGCCCCAGCATTTT
TRBJ2-7,few,TRBV11-2,NA,CASSLVQGTYEQYF,TGTGCCAGCAGCTTAGTACAGGGAACCTACGAGCAGTACTTC
TRBJ2-1,many,TRBV13,NA,CASSLGLSSYNEQFF,TGTGCCAGCAGCTTAGGACTAAGCTCCTACAATGAGCAGTTCTTC
TRBJ1-3,many,TRBV9,NA,CASSGMGPGNTIYF,TGTGCCAGCAGCGGAATGGGACCGGGAAACACCATATATTTT
TRBJ2-7,many,TRBV27,TRBD2,CASSIGTSGRFEQYF,TGTGCCAGCAGTATAGGGACTAGCGGGAGGTTCGAGCAGTACTTC
TRBJ2-6,many,TRBV9,NA,CASSAYGGGANVLTF,TGTGCCAGCAGCGCATACGGCGGTGGGGCCAACGTCCTGACTTTC
TRBJ1-1,NA,TRBV5-6,NA,CASSSEDGLLLNTEAFF,TGTGCCAGCAGCTCCGAGGACGGACTATTACTGAACACTGAAGCTTTCTTT
TRBJ2-1,many,TRBV7-9,NA,CASGSGTVYNEQFF,TGTGCCAGCGGTTCTGGGACGGTCTACAATGAGCAGTTCTTC
TRBJ2-7,many,TRBV24-1,TRBD1,CATSDSGQGGEQYF,TGTGCCACCAGTGATTCTGGACAGGGCGGCGAGCAGTACTTC
TRBJ1-1,many,TRBV6-2/TRBV6-3,NA,CAAGPMNTEAFF,TGTGCCGCGGGACCCATGAACACTGAAGCTTTCTTT
TRBJ1-5,many,TRBV4-3,TRBD1,CASSQDRGLGQPQHF,TGCGCCAGCAGCCAAGACAGGGGGCTAGGACAGCCCCAGCATTTT
TRBJ2-2,NA,TRBV6-2/TRBV6-3,TRBD2,CASSYSREGSGELFF,TGTGCCAGCAGTTACTCTCGGGAGGGTTCCGGGGAGCTGTTTTTT
TRBJ1-1,NA,TRBV15,NA,CATSRGGVRTEAFF,TGTGCCACCAGCAGAGGAGGGGTTCGCACTGAAGCTTTCTTT
TRBJ2-7,many,TRBV20-1,NA,CSAETGSTYEQYF,TGCAGTGCCGAGACGGGCTCCACCTACGAGCAGTACTTC
TRBJ1-2,NA,TRBV5-5,TRBD1,CASSHGTGGIYGYTF,TGTGCCAGCAGCCACGGGACAGGGGGCATCTATGGCTACACCTTC
TRBJ1-1,many,TRBV12-3/TRBV12-4,NA,CASSLGRITEAFF,TGTGCCAGCAGTTTAGGCAGGATCACTGAAGCTTTCTTT
TRBJ2-1,many,TRBV4-1,TRBD2,CASSQDTSGSIVDNEQFF,TGCGCCAGCAGCCAAGACACTAGCGGGAGTATTGTAGACAATGAGCAGTTCTTC
TRBJ2-5,many,TRBV5-5,TRBD1,CASSPGTGHETQYF,TGTGCCAGCAGCCCCGGGACAGGGCACGAGACCCAGTACTTC
TRBJ1-1,many,TRBV15,TRBD1,CATSTDRGPTEAFF,TGTGCCACCAGCACGGACAGGGGGCCTACTGAAGCTTTCTTT
TRBJ1-1,NA,TRBV27,NA,CASSFFWIESATEAFF,TGTGCCAGCAGTTTTTTTTGGATTGAGTCGGCCACTGAAGCTTTCTTT
TRBJ2-1,NA,TRBV20-1,TRBD2,CSAVGLAGVVFYNEQFF,TGCAGTGCTGTGGGACTAGCGGGAGTTGTTTTCTACAATGAGCAGTTCTTC
TRBJ2-7,many,TRBV20-1,NA,CSAAEKGEQYF,TGCAGTGCTGCGGAGAAGGGCGAGCAGTACTTC
TRBJ1-6,many,TRBV20-1,NA,CSAIRDLGSPLHF,TGCAGTGCTATAAGGGATTTGGGTTCACCCCTCCACTTT
TRBJ1-2,NA,TRBV10-3,NA,CAISDDTFNYGYTF,TGTGCCATCAGTGACGACACCTTTAACTATGGCTACACCTTC
TRBJ2-1,NA,TRBV20-1,TRBD2,CSARDHLAGTSYNEQFF,TGCAGTGCTAGAGATCATCTAGCGGGTACCTCCTACAATGAGCAGTTCTTC
TRBJ2-3,many,TRBV11-1,NA,CASSLEKRLLNTDTQYF,TGTGCCAGCAGCTTAGAAAAACGGCTGCTTAACACAGATACGCAGTATTTT
TRBJ2-1,many,TRBV24-1,NA,CATSDLDNYNEQFF,TGTGCCACCAGTGATTTGGACAATTACAATGAGCAGTTCTTC
TRBJ1-6,few,TRBV6-2/TRBV6-3,NA,CASRTTERRTPLHF,TGTGCCAGCAGGACCACTGAAAGGCGGACACCCCTCCACTTT
TRBJ2-7,many,TRBV27,NA,CASSLSQGLTYEQYF,TGTGCCAGCAGTTTATCTCAGGGGCTCACCTACGAGCAGTACTTC
TRBJ2-7,few,TRBV7-6,TRBD1,CASSSSPGQGSPFYEQYF,TGTGCCAGCAGCTCTAGTCCGGGACAGGGGTCACCATTCTACGAGCAGTACTTC
TRBJ2-7,NA,TRBV5-6,TRBD2,CASSWEGYEQYF,TGTGCCAGCAGCTGGGAGGGCTACGAGCAGTACTTC
TRBJ2-7,NA,TRBV20-1,NA,CSARPLGFYEQYF,TGCAGTGCTAGACCCCTGGGCTTCTACGAGCAGTACTTC
TRBJ2-7,NA,TRBV28,TRBD1,CASSPIRDSSYEQYF,TGTGCCAGCAGCCCGATCCGGGACAGCTCCTACGAGCAGTACTTC
TRBJ1-5,NA,TRBV28,NA,CASSLVARGGEPQHF,TGTGCCAGCAGTTTAGTTGCCAGGGGTGGGGAGCCCCAGCATTTT
TRBJ2-7,many,TRBV7-9,NA,CASSQTVRPSYEQYF,TGTGCCAGCAGCCAAACGGTTCGCCCTTCCTACGAGCAGTACTTC
TRBJ2-7,many,TRBV7-9,NA,CASSTGTPHYEQYF,TGTGCCAGCAGCACCGGGACACCTCATTACGAGCAGTACTTC
TRBJ1-6,many,TRBV10-3,NA,CAISERTDPTLHF,TGTGCCATCAGTGAAAGGACGGATCCGACCCTCCACTTT
TRBJ2-7,many,TRBV10-3,TRBD1,CATTGTGGFYEQYF,TGTGCCACTACCGGGACAGGGGGCTTCTACGAGCAGTACTTC